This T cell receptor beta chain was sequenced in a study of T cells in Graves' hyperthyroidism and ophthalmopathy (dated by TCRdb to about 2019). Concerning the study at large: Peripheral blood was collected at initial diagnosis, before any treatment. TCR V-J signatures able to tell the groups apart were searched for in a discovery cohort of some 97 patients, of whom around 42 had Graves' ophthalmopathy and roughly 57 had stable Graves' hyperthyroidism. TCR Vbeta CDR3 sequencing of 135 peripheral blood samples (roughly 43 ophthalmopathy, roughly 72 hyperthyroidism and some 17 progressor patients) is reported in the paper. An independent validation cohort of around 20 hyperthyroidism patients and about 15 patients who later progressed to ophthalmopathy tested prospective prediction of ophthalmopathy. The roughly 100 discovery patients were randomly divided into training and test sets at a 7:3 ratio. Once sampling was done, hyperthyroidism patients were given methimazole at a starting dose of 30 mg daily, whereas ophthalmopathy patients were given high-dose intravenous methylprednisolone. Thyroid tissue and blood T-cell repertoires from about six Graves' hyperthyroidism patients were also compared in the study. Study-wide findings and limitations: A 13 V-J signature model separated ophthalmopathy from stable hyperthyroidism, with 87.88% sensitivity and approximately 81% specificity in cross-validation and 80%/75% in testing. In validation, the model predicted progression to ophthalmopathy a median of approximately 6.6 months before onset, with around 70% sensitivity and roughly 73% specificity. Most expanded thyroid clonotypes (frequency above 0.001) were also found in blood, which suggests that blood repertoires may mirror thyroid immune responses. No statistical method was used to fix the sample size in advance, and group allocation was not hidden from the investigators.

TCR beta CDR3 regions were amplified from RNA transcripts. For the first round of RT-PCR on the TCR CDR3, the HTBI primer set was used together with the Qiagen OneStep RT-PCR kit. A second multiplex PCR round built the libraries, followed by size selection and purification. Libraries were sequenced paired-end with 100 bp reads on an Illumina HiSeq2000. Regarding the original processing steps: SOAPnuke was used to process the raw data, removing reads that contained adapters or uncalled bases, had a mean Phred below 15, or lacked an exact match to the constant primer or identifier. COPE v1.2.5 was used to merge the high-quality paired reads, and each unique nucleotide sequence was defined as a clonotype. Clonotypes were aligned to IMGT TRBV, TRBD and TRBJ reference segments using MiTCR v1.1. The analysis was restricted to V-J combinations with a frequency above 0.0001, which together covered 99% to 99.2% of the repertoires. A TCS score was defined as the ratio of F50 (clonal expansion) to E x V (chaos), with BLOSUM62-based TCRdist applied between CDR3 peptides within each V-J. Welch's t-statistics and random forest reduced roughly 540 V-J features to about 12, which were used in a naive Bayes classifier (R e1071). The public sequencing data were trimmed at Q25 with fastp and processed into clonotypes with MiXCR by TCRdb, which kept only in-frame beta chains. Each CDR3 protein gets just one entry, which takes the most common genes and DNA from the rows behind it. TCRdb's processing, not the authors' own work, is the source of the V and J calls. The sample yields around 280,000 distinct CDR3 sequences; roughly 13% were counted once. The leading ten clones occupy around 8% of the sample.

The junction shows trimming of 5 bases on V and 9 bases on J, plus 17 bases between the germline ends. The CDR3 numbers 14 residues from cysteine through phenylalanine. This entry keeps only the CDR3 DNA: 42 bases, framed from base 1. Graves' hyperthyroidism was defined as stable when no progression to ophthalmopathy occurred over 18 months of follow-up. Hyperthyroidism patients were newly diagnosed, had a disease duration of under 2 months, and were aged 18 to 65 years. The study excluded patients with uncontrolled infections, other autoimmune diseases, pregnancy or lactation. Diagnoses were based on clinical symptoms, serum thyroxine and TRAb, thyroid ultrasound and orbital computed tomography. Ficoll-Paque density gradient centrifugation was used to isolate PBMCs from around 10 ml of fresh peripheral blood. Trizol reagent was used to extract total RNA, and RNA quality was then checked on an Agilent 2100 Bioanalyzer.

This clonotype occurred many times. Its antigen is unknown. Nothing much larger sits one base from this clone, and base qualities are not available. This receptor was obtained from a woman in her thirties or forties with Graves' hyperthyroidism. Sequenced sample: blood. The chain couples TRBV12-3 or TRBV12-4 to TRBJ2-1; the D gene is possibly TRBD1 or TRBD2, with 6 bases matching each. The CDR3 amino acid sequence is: CASSEAGQVIEQFF. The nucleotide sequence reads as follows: TGTGCCAGCAGTGAGGCGGGACAAGTTATTGAGCAGTTCTTC.